This is a list of T cell receptor beta chains from one sample in a study of cytomegalovirus exposure and HLA in healthy donors. The table came from immunoSEQ multiplex PCR; TCRdb's copy has only in-frame clones and leaves some out. Counted here are 150,000 to 200,000 clones, around three quarters occurring once; the ten biggest clones make up approximately 2%. Sequenced input: PBMCs. These TCRs come from a man aged 25-40 years in good health and CMV-seronegative. Both conserved end residues are part of each CDR3. Each record gives: J gene, D gene, V gene, CDR3 DNA, CDR3 protein. The D gene is left open where the match is weak.

j_call: TRBJ1-3; d_call: NA; v_call: TRBV7-9; cdr3_nt: TGTGCCAGCAGCCCTTCCTCTGGAAACACCATATATTTT; cdr3_aa: CASSPSSGNTIYF
j_call: TRBJ1-5; d_call: NA; v_call: TRBV7-9; cdr3_nt: TGTGCCAGCAGCTTAGAGGGGAGGCAGCCCCAGCATTTT; cdr3_aa: CASSLEGRQPQHF
j_call: TRBJ1-2; d_call: NA; v_call: TRBV28; cdr3_nt: TGTGCCAGCAGTTTACGGGGTGTAGGTCCTAACTATGGCTACACCTTC; cdr3_aa: CASSLRGVGPNYGYTF
j_call: TRBJ1-6; d_call: TRBD1; v_call: TRBV7-8; cdr3_nt: TGTGCCAGCAGCTTAATGGGACAGGGTGATTCACCCCTCCACTTT; cdr3_aa: CASSLMGQGDSPLHF
j_call: TRBJ2-7; d_call: TRBD2; v_call: TRBV27; cdr3_nt: TGTGCCAGCAGTTCAGCGGGGAACGAGCAGTACTTC; cdr3_aa: CASSSAGNEQYF
j_call: TRBJ1-2; d_call: TRBD1; v_call: TRBV27; cdr3_nt: TGTGCCAGCAGGGGACAGGGAGAGCCATATGGCTACACCTTC; cdr3_aa: CASRGQGEPYGYTF
j_call: TRBJ1-4; d_call: NA; v_call: TRBV7-2; cdr3_nt: TGTGCCAGCAGCTACGGAGGTGCAACTAATGAAAAACTGTTTTTT; cdr3_aa: CASSYGGATNEKLFF
j_call: TRBJ2-7; d_call: TRBD1; v_call: TRBV28; cdr3_nt: TGTGCCAGCGGACAGGTTCTCAACAACGAGCAGTACTTC; cdr3_aa: CASGQVLNNEQYF
j_call: TRBJ2-3; d_call: TRBD2; v_call: TRBV2; cdr3_nt: TGTGCCAGCAGTACCCGATCTAGCGGGAGCGAGGGCACAGATACGCAGTATTTT; cdr3_aa: CASSTRSSGSEGTDTQYF
j_call: TRBJ2-7; d_call: TRBD1; v_call: TRBV28; cdr3_nt: TGTGCCAGCAGTCCCGGGACAGGGGTCTACGAGCAGTACTTC; cdr3_aa: CASSPGTGVYEQYF